The source of this TCR beta chain is a study of T cell clonality in common variable immunodeficiency. General observations from the study: TCRbeta clonality was increased in CVID versus healthy controls.

This clone was picked up many times. Its target is unknown. The CDR3 is cut off 3 residues early in the read; its end comes from the germline J gene. The germline CDR1 and CDR2 sequences are LNHDA and SQIVND (reference sequence). Trimming stripped 7 bases from V and 0 bases from J, with 10 bases between. The CDR3 covers 14 residues. Libraries were prepared by immunoSEQ multiplex PCR; TCRdb keeps only in-frame clonotypes and omits some of them. This sample has approximately 81,000 clones and no singletons, with around 0.82% in the ten largest. Donors gave roughly 4.5 to 9 ml heparinized peripheral whole blood.

The chain carries TRBV19 and TRBJ2-1; D possibly corresponds to TRBD1 (5 bases). This TCR was sampled from a person aged 18-70 years in good health. The source material was peripheral blood mononuclear cells. The part of the CDR3 DNA that was read is TGTGCCAGTAAGGGGAAATTCTCCTACAATGAG. This codes for CASKGKFSYNE. The whole CDR3 region reads CASKGKFSYNEQFF. The full variable domain, in which reference TRBV19 and TRBJ2-1 provide the parts outside the CDR3, is DGGITQSPKYLFRKEGQNVTLSCEQNLNHDAMYWYRQDPGQGLRLIYYSQIVNDFQKGDIAEGYSVSREKKESFPLTVTSAQKNPTAFYLCASKGKFSYNEQFFGPGTRLTVL.